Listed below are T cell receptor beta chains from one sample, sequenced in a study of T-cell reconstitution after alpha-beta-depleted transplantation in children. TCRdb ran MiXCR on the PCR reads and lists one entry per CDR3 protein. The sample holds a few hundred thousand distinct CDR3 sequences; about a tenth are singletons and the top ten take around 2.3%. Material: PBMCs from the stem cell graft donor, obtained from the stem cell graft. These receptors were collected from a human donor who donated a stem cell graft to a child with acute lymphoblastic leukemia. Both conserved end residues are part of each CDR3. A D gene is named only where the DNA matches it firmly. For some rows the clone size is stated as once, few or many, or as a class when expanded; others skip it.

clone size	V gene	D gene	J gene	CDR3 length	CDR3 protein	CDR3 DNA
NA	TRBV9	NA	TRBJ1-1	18	CASSVATQGGVEDTEAFF	TGTGCCAGCAGCGTAGCTACGCAGGGTGGGGTCGAGGACACTGAAGCTTTCTTT
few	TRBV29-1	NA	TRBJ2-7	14	CSVEFGLPPYEQYF	TGCAGCGTTGAATTCGGACTACCTCCCTACGAGCAGTACTTC
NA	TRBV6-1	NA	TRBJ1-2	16	CASSESGGDGGGGYTF	TGTGCCAGCAGTGAATCGGGCGGAGATGGAGGGGGAGGCTACACCTTC
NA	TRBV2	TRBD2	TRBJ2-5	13	CASSVIGGKTQYF	TGTGCCAGCAGTGTGATCGGGGGGAAGACCCAGTACTTC
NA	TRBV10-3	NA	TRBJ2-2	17	CAISESLHSWNTGELFF	TGTGCCATCAGTGAGTCCCTCCATAGCTGGAACACCGGGGAGCTGTTTTTT
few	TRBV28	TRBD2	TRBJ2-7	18	CASSLSPGRLARSYEQYF	TGTGCCAGCAGTTTATCGCCCGGTCGACTAGCGCGATCCTACGAGCAGTACTTC
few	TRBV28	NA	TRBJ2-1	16	CASSLYNGALHNEQFF	TGTGCCAGCAGTTTATACAACGGGGCACTACACAATGAGCAGTTCTTC
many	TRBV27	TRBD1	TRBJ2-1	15	CASTTGTGTINEQFF	TGTGCCTCTACAACAGGGACAGGGACTATCAATGAGCAGTTCTTC
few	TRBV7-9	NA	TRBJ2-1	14	CATKGDYSYNEQFF	TGTGCCACCAAAGGAGATTACTCCTACAATGAGCAGTTCTTC
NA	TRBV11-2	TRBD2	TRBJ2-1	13	CASSLAGGGEQFF	TGTGCCAGCAGCTTAGCGGGGGGAGGTGAGCAGTTCTTC
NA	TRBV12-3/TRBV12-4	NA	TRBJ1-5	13	CASSPFSDQPQHF	TGTGCCAGCAGTCCCTTCAGTGATCAGCCCCAGCATTTT
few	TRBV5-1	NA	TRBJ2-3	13	CASSEGSTDTQYF	TGCGCCAGCAGCGAGGGGAGCACAGATACGCAGTATTTT
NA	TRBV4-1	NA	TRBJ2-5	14	CASSQDQAGETQYF	TGCGCCAGCAGCCAAGATCAAGCGGGTGAGACCCAGTACTTC
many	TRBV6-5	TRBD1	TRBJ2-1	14	CASISRTGENEQFF	TGTGCCAGCATTTCTAGGACAGGGGAGAATGAGCAGTTCTTC
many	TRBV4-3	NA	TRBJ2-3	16	CASSQERGGLTDTQYF	TGCGCCAGCAGCCAAGAGAGAGGGGGACTCACAGATACGCAGTATTTT
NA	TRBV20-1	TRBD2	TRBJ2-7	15	CSASSGTSISYEQYF	TGCAGTGCTAGCTCCGGGACTAGTATCTCCTACGAGCAGTACTTC
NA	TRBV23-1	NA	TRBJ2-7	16	CASSHTGLGEAYEQYF	TGCGCCAGCAGTCACACGGGGTTGGGGGAGGCCTACGAGCAGTACTTC
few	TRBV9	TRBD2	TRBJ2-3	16	CASSVASGAVADTQYF	TGTGCCAGCAGCGTAGCCAGCGGGGCAGTCGCAGATACGCAGTATTTT
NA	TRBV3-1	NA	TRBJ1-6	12	CASSQGDSPLHF	TGTGCCAGCAGCCAAGGCGATTCACCCCTCCACTTT
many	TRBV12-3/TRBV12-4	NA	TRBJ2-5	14	CASSRGHRGETQYF	TGTGCCAGCAGCCGCGGACACCGCGGAGAGACCCAGTACTTC
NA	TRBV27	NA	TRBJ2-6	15	CASRTGTSGANVLTF	TGTGCCAGCAGGACCGGGACCTCTGGGGCCAACGTCCTGACTTTC
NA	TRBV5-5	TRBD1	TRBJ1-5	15	CASSSGTGFNQPQHF	TGTGCCAGCAGTTCCGGGACAGGATTCAATCAGCCCCAGCATTTT
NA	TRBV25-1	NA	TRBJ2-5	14	CASSARRAAETQYF	TGTGCCAGCAGTGCCCGAAGGGCCGCGGAGACCCAGTACTTC
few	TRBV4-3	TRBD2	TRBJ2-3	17	CASSQEGAAGGPDTQYF	TGCGCCAGCAGCCAAGAAGGTGCAGCGGGGGGGCCAGATACGCAGTATTTT
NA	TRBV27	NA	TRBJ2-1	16	CASSNLHRSLYNEQFF	TGTGCCAGCAGTAACCTACACCGATCCCTCTACAATGAGCAGTTCTTC
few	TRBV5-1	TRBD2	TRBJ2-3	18	CASSPTTGLAGASTTQYF	TGCGCCAGCAGCCCGACGACGGGACTAGCGGGAGCTTCTACTACGCAGTATTTT
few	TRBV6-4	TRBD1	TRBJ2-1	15	CASRYRGTYMYEQFF	TGTGCCAGCAGATACAGGGGCACCTACATGTATGAGCAGTTCTTC
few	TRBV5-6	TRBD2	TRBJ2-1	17	CASSLGREALSYNEQFF	TGTGCCAGCAGCTTGGGGCGGGAGGCCCTCTCCTACAATGAGCAGTTCTTC
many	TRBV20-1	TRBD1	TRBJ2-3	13	CSAKRTGPDTQYF	TGCAGTGCTAAGCGGACAGGTCCTGATACGCAGTATTTT
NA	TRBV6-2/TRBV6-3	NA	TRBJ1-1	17	CASSLPRRGQGVTEAFF	TGTGCCAGCAGTTTACCCCGACGGGGGCAAGGGGTCACTGAAGCTTTCTTT
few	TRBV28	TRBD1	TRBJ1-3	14	CASSPQGSRNTIYF	TGTGCCAGCAGTCCACAGGGGTCCAGAAACACCATATATTTT
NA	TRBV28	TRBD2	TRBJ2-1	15	CASSLTPGGNNEQFF	TGTGCCAGCAGTTTAACCCCGGGAGGCAACAATGAGCAGTTCTTC
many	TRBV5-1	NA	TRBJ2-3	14	CASSLGEFTDTQYF	TGCGCCAGCAGCTTGGGGGAGTTCACAGATACGCAGTATTTT
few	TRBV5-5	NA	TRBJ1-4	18	CASSLAAKSYSTNEKLFF	TGTGCCAGCAGCTTGGCCGCGAAATCATATTCAACTAATGAAAAACTGTTTTTT
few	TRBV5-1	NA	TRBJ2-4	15	CASSPTTGAKNIQYF	TGCGCCAGCAGCCCTACGACGGGAGCCAAAAACATTCAGTACTTC
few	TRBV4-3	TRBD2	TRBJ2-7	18	CASSQDRSSGRASYEQYF	TGCGCCAGCAGCCAAGATAGGAGTAGCGGGAGAGCCTCCTACGAGCAGTACTTC
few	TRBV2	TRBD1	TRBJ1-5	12	CANAPRDRSLYF	TGTGCCAACGCGCCCCGGGACAGGTCCTTGTATTTT
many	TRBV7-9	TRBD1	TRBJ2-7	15	CASSSPDRGGYEQYF	TGTGCCAGCAGCTCACCGGACAGGGGAGGATACGAGCAGTACTTC
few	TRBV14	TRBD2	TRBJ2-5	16	CASSHISGMYQETQYF	TGTGCCAGCAGCCACATTAGCGGGATGTACCAAGAGACCCAGTACTTC
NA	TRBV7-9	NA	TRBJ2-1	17	CASSSPSGPPSYNEQFF	TGTGCCAGCAGCTCCCCTTCTGGACCTCCCTCCTACAATGAGCAGTTCTTC
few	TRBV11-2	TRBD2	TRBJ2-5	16	CASSLRSGRAGETQYF	TGTGCCAGCAGCTTAAGAAGCGGGAGGGCCGGAGAGACCCAGTACTTC
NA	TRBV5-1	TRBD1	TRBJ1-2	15	CASSLGQGENYGYTF	TGCGCCAGCAGCTTGGGACAGGGAGAAAACTATGGCTACACCTTC
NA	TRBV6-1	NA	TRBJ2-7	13	CASNPKGSYEQYF	TGTGCCAGCAACCCCAAGGGGAGCTACGAGCAGTACTTC
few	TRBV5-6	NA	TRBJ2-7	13	CASSLGGSNEQYF	TGTGCCAGCAGCTTGGGGGGTTCCAACGAGCAGTACTTC
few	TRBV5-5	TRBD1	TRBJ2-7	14	CASSYGQGGVEQYF	TGTGCCAGCAGCTACGGACAGGGTGGGGTCGAGCAGTACTTC
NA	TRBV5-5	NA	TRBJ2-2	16	CASSPGITPNTGELFF	TGTGCCAGCAGCCCAGGGATTACACCGAACACCGGGGAGCTGTTTTTT